These T cell receptor beta chains were read from a single sample in a study of early T cells in non-severe SARS-CoV-2 infection. TCRdb reprocessed the 5' RACE reads with MiXCR, giving one entry per CDR3 protein. Of more than 65,000 distinct CDR3 sequences in the sample, approximately 15% were seen once. The sample taken for sequencing was whole blood. Receptors originate from an adult who was a healthcare worker with PCR-confirmed SARS-CoV-2 infection or an uninfected control (not recorded which). CDR3s include the opening cysteine and the closing phenylalanine or tryptophan. D genes are given only for firm matches. Clone sizes are given selectively: once, few, many, or a class where the clone is expanded.

TRBJ2-1	few	TRBV5-1	.	TGCGCCAGCCAACAAGGGGGTAATGAGCAGTTCTTC	CASQQGGNEQFF
TRBJ1-1	.	TRBV30	.	TGTGCCTGGAGTCAAGGGACGAACACTGAAGCTTTCTTT	CAWSQGTNTEAFF
TRBJ1-5	few	TRBV3-1	.	TGTGCCAGCAGCCAAGATGGACGGGGATGGCAGCCCCAGCATTTT	CASSQDGRGWQPQHF
TRBJ2-7	.	TRBV28	TRBD2	TGTGCCAGCAGACGTAGCGGGGGGGCTCTCTCCTACGAGCAGTACTTC	CASRRSGGALSYEQYF
TRBJ1-2	.	TRBV2	TRBD1	TGTGCCAGCAGTGAAGCTGGCCAGGGGGATGGCTACACCTTC	CASSEAGQGDGYTF
TRBJ2-7	.	TRBV7-6	.	TGTGCCAGCAGCTTAGACAGGGAGGGGTCCTACGAGCAGTACTTC	CASSLDREGSYEQYF
TRBJ2-7	many	TRBV10-3	.	TGTGCCATCAGTGATGGAGCACTATCTTCGTACGAGCAGTACTTC	CAISDGALSSYEQYF
TRBJ1-4	few	TRBV14	.	TGTGCCAGCAGCCTTTCGACAGGCTGGGGTGAAAAACTGTTTTTT	CASSLSTGWGEKLFF
TRBJ1-2	many	TRBV6-2/TRBV6-3	.	TGTGCCAGCAGTTACCTTACCGTACGGACAGACTGGAAGTCCGGGTATGGCTACACCTTC	CASSYLTVRTDWKSGYGYTF
TRBJ2-2	.	TRBV7-9	.	TGTGCCAGCAGCCCAGACGTTGTTGGGCTGTTTTTT	CASSPDVVGLFF
TRBJ2-3	few	TRBV11-2	TRBD2	TGTGCCAGCAGCTCGGGACTAGCGGGGGTCTCCCGTTTCACAGATACGCAGTATTTT	CASSSGLAGVSRFTDTQYF